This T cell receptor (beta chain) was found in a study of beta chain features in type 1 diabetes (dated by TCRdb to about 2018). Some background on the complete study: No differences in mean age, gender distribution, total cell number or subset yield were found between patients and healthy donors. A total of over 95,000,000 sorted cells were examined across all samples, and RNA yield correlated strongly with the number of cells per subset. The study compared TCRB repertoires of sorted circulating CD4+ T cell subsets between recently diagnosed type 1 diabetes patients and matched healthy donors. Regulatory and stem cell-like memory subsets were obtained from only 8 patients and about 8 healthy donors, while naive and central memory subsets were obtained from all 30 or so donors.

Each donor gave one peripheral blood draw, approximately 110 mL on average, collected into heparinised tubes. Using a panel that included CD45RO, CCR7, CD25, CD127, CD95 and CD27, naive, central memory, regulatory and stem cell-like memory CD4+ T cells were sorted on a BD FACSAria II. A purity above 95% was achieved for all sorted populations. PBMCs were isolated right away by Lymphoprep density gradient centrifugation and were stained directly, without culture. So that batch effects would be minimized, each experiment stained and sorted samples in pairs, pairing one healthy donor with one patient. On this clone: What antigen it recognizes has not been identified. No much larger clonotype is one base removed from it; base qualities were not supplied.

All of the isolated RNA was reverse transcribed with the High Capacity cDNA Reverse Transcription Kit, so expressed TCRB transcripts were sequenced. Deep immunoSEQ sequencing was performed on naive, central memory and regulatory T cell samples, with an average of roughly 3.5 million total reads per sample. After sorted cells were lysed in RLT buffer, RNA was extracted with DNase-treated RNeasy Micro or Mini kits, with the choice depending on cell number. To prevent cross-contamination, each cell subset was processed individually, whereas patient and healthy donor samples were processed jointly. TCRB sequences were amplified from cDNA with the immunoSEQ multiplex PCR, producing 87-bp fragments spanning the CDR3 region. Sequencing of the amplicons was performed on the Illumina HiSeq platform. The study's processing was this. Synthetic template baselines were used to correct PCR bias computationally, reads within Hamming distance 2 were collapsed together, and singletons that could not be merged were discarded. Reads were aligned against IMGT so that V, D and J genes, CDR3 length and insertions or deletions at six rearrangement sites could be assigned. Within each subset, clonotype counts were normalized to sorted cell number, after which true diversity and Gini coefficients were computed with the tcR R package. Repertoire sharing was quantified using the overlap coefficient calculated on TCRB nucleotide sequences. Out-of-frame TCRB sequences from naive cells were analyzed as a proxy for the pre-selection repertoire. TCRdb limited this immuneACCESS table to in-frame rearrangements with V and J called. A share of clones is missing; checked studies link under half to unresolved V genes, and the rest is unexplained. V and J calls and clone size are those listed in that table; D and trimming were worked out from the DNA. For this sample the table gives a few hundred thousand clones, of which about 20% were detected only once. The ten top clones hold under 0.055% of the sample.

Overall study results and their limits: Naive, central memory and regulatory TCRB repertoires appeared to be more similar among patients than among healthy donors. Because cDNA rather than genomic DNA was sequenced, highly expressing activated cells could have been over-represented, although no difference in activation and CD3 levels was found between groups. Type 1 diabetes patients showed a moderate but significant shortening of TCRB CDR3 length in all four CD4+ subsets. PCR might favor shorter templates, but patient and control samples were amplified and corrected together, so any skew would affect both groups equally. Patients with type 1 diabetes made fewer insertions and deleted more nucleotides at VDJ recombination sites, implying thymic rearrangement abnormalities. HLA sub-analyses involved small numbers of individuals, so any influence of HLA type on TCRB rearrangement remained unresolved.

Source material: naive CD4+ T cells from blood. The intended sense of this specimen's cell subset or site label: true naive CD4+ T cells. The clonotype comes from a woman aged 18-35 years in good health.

Here is the DNA: TGTGCCAGCAGCGCCCTAGCGGGGGGGTTCCTTACGCAGTATTTT. Translated, it gives CASSALAGGFLTQYF. The rearranged segments are TRBV11-2 and TRBJ2-3; the junction holds 12 bases that match TRBD2. Trimming takes 5 bases off V and 8 bases off J; junction bases not matched to a gene: 8. From the cysteine through the phenylalanine, the CDR3 covers 15 amino acids. Only the CDR3 part of the read is kept: 45 bases, read in frame from the first base. From a lookup of the germline V gene, CDR1 and CDR2 are SGHAT and FQNNGV.